These 20 T cell receptor beta chains share one sample of origin, sequenced in a study of blood T cells in healthy people across ages. Alongside a J-beta primer mix, a sample-barcoded 5' primer served in a second PCR lasting 7 to 11 cycles. A single record per CDR3 protein comes from TCRdb applying MiXCR to the 5' RACE reads. Among around 1,900,000 distinct CDR3 sequences listed, approximately 40% were seen once. What was sequenced was blood. The receptors derive from a human donor in good health.

This clonotype was seen a handful of times. A much larger clonotype is one base distant, so this may be a read error. The rearrangement joins TRBV10-3 to TRBJ2-7, with D tentatively TRBD1 (5 bases). Trimming took off 5 bases at V and 3 bases at J, with 5 bases between the two ends. This CDR3 has 11 residues. The V gene's germline CDR1 is ENHRY and CDR2 SYGVKD. This CDR3 reads CAISTGYEQYF. The DNA of the CDR3 is TGTGCCATCAGTACAGGCTACGAGCAGTACTTC.

The chain joins TRBV6-2 or TRBV6-3 to TRBJ2-7, with a tentative D call TRBD1 (6 bases). The length of the CDR3 is 15 residues. Germline V lookup: CDR1 MNHEY, CDR2 SVGEGT. The ends were cut back, 0 bases at V and 5 bases at J, with 14 bases in the middle. The CDR3 region has the DNA TGTGCCAGCAGTTACTCCCGGACAGCGCGCCACGAGCAGTACTTC. Amino acid sequence: CASSYSRTARHEQYF.

V is TRBV6-2 or TRBV6-3 and J is TRBJ1-4; the D gene is possibly TRBD1 (5 bases). This CDR3 is built from 13 residues. Trimming pared 8 bases from V and 3 bases from J, leaving 10 bases between. Per the germline V gene, CDR1 is MNHEY and CDR2 is SVGEGT. The CDR3 nucleotides read TGTGCCAGCGGGCAGACAGCTAATGAAAAACTGTTTTTT. Encoded protein: CASGQTANEKLFF.

The V gene is TRBV27, the J gene TRBJ2-3; D is unresolved. CDR1 and CDR2 (germline): MNHEY, SMNVEV (reference sequence). The CDR3 has 15 residues. Trimming stripped 7 bases from V and 11 bases from J, with 25 bases between. In DNA, the CDR3 is TGTGCCAGCATGCCCGGTGGCAGCCCCATATACGGGCAGTATTTT. This gives the protein CASMPGGSPIYGQYF.

The chain carries TRBV11-2 and TRBJ2-1; no reliable D call. V lost 1 base and J 8 bases, leaving 9 bases between the germline ends. CDR1 is SGHAT and CDR2 is FQNNGV in the germline V gene. The CDR3 has 13 residues. The CDR3 DNA reads TGTGCCAGCAGCTTAGCAATTACGGATGAGCAGTTCTTC. It specifies CASSLAITDEQFF.

This CDR3 reads CASTLPGAYEQYF. CDR3 DNA sequence: TGTGCCAGCACCTTACCAGGGGCCTACGAGCAGTACTTC. The chain combines TRBV28 with TRBJ2-5; maybe TRBD1 (6 bases). The J call may be incorrect, as the DNA end agrees better with TRBJ2-7. CDR3 length equals 13 residues. Germline V CDR1 and CDR2: MDHEN, SYDVKM.

In its sample, this clonotype was seen a few times. The chain employs TRBV7-2 and TRBJ2-7, with D possibly matching TRBD2 (7 bases). The CDR3 is made up of 16 amino acids. Germline lookup yields CDR1 SGHTA and CDR2 FQGNSA. V lost 1 base to trimming and J lost 2 bases, with 15 bases between them. CDR3 in amino acids: CASSLVGGGAPYEQYF. The CDR3 bases are TGTGCCAGCAGCTTAGTTGGTGGGGGGGCCCCCTACGAGCAGTACTTC. The full variable domain, completed using reference TRBV7-2 and TRBJ2-7, is GAGVSQSPSNKVTEKGKDVELRCDPISGHTALYWYRQSLGQGLEFLIYFQGNSAPDKSGLPSDRFSAERTGGSVSTLTIQRTQQEDSAVYLCASSLVGGGAPYEQYFGPGTRLTVT.

The sample holds a few counts of this clonotype. The genes are TRBV18 and TRBJ2-7, with D possibly TRBD1 on 5 matching bases. Germline V gives CDR1 KGHSH, CDR2 LQKENI. V lost 1 base and J 2 bases, leaving 9 bases between the germline ends. The CDR3 is made up of 14 amino acids. The CDR3 nucleotides read TGTGCCAGCTCACCACAGACAGCTACCTACGAGCAGTACTTC. It translates to CASSPQTATYEQYF.

There are many counts of this clonotype. An end of the junction does not agree with germline; a read error may underlie this. V is TRBV5-1 and J is TRBJ2-1, with D possibly TRBD2 on 5 matching bases. CDR3 length: 12 amino acids. Germline V gene data show CDR1 as SGHRS and CDR2 as YFSETQ. This chain's CDR3 is CASSLTGGEQFF. The DNA of the CDR3 is TGTGCCAGCAGCCTCACTGGAGGTGAGCAGTTCTTC.

Only a few counts were recorded for this clonotype. The rearrangement uses TRBV5-6 and TRBJ2-5; a weak D match, TRBD2 (5 bases). The CDR3 consists of 14 residues. Per the germline V gene, CDR1 is SGHDT and CDR2 is YYEEEE. The V gene lost 2 bases and the J gene lost 4 bases, with 12 bases spanning the gap. CDR3 coding DNA: TGTGCCAGCAGCTTAAGGCGAGGGTCAGAGACCCAGTACTTC. Protein sequence: CASSLRRGSETQYF.

V usage is TRBV20-1 and J usage is TRBJ2-5; D is possibly TRBD2 (6 bases). Looked up from germline, CDR1 is DFQATT and CDR2 is SNEGSKA (reference sequence). The CDR3 spans 12 residues. Trimming took 6 bases from V and 5 from J, leaving 13 bases between them. Here the CDR3 reads CSARTTRETQYF. As DNA, the CDR3 is TGCAGTGCCCGGACTACCCGGGAGACCCAGTACTTC.

A few counts support this clonotype. In DNA, the CDR3 is TGCGCCAGCACCCAGGAAGGGATTACGTGGAATGAGCAGTTCTTC. Translated, it gives CASTQEGITWNEQFF. The chain links TRBV5-1 to TRBJ2-1; D unresolved. This CDR3 has 15 amino acids. From germline, CDR1 is SGHRS and CDR2 YFSETQ. Trimming left V 6 bases short and J 7 bases short, with 20 bases between.

This clonotype was recorded once. J is TRBJ2-3 and V is TRBV20-1; the match to TRBD2 covers 9 bases. Trimming cost V 3 bases and J 1 base; bases outside gene matches: 8. The CDR3 sequence is 16 residues long. The germline V gene has CDR1 DFQATT and CDR2 SNEGSKA (reference sequence). In nucleotides, the CDR3 is TGCAGTGCTAGTCCCCGAGGCGGGGGGGGCACAGATACGCAGTATTTT. This gives the protein CSASPRGGGGTDTQYF.

This clonotype was seen once. This rearrangement joins TRBV24-1 to TRBJ2-3; D unresolved. Per the germline V gene, CDR1 is KGHDR and CDR2 is SFDVKD. V was clipped by 5 bases and J by 1 base, with 12 bases between them. This CDR3 spans 15 amino acids. CDR3 DNA: TGTGCCACCAGTGCTCTTGGGGATGGCACAGATACGCAGTATTTT. The encoded protein is CATSALGDGTDTQYF.

V is TRBV12-3 or TRBV12-4 and J is TRBJ1-4; a weak D match, TRBD1 (6 bases). The CDR3 is 14 amino acids. V was clipped by 7 bases and J by 7 bases, with 16 bases between them. The CDR3: CASKRGASSEKLFF. The CDR3, as DNA: TGTGCCAGCAAGAGGGGGGCGTCGAGTGAAAAACTGTTTTTT.

To note about this clonotype: A single base separates this from a much larger clone, so it may be a read error. CDR3: CASRLTGNQPQHF. CDR3 DNA sequence: TGTGCCAGCAGGTTGACAGGGAATCAGCCCCAGCATTTT. This chain links TRBV2 with TRBJ1-5; TRBD1 matches 7 bases. CDR1 is SNHLY and CDR2 is FYNNEI in the germline V gene. CDR3 length equals 13 residues. With V trimmed by 6 bases and J by 4 bases, 3 bases remained unmatched.

This clonotype was detected once. The V gene is TRBV28, the J gene TRBJ2-3; D call uncertain. This CDR3 comprises 16 residues. The germline CDR1 and CDR2 sequences are MDHEN and SYDVKM. V was pared by 8 bases and J by 0 bases, with 18 bases between. In DNA, the CDR3 is TGTGCCAGCCTTGCATACGTTTTGGGTAGCACAGATACGCAGTATTTT. It translates to CASLAYVLGSTDTQYF.

The chain couples TRBV7-6 to TRBJ1-4, with TRBD1 as a possible D gene (6 bases). V gave up 8 bases and J gave up 10 bases, with 14 bases separating them. The germline CDR1 and CDR2 sequences are SGHVS and FNYEAQ. CDR3 length: 12 residues. In nucleotides, the CDR3 is TGTGCCAGCCTGAGGGGGATTCGAAAACTGTTTTTT. It codes for CASLRGIRKLFF. Supplemented by reference TRBV7-6 and TRBJ1-4, the full variable domain reads GAGVSQSPRYKVTKRGQDVALRCDPISGHVSLYWYRQALGQGPEFLTYFNYEAQQDKSGLPNDRFSAERPEGSISTLTIQRTEQRDSAMYRCASLRGIRKLFFGSGTQLSVL.

The rearrangement links TRBV18 to TRBJ2-3; D gene uncertain. The germline CDR1 and CDR2 sequences are KGHSH and LQKENI. This CDR3 has 13 amino acids. The V end lost 1 base, the J end lost 5 bases, and 7 bases lay between the germline ends. The CDR3 loop is CASSPQSRDTQYF. The CDR3 DNA reads as TGTGCCAGCTCACCACAGAGTCGAGATACGCAGTATTTT. Complete variable domain (other parts from reference TRBV18 and TRBJ2-3): NAGVMQNPRHLVRRRGQEARLRCSPMKGHSHVYWYRQLPEEGLKFMVYLQKENIIDESGMPKERFSAEFPKEGPSILRIQQVVRGDSAAYFCASSPQSRDTQYFGPGTRLTVL.

The chain recombines TRBV6-2 or TRBV6-3 with TRBJ2-5, with D perhaps matching TRBD1 (6 bases). The CDR3 is 15 residues long. V was trimmed by 6 bases and J by 3 bases, leaving 17 bases between them. Germline CDR1 reads MNHEY; CDR2 reads SVGEGT. CDR3 bases: TGTGCCAGCAGGACATACAGGGAAGTAAAAGAGACCCAGTACTTC. Encoded protein: CASRTYREVKETQYF.